This is a list of T cell receptor beta chains from one sample in a study of cytomegalovirus exposure and HLA in healthy donors. Sequenced by immunoSEQ multiplex PCR; TCRdb stores in-frame clones only, minus some. The profile shows some 150,000 clones, about four fifths of them singletons. Sequences were obtained from PBMCs. Receptors originate from a man in his late teens or twenties in good health and CMV-seropositive. Both conserved end residues are part of each CDR3. Each record gives: V gene, CDR3 protein.

V: TRBV7-2; CDR3: CASSYGGEQFF
V: TRBV28; CDR3: CASSPGDRGVGNQPQHF
V: TRBV19; CDR3: CASSIGDRGVVDTEAFF
V: TRBV11-2; CDR3: CASRPLGLAGGTGELFF
V: TRBV19; CDR3: CASSIGGNYGYTF
V: TRBV28; CDR3: CASSLREQIVYYGYTF
V: TRBV7-2; CDR3: CASSQGLAGVPGQFF
V: TRBV7-2; CDR3: CASSLESAYNEQFF
V: TRBV7-6; CDR3: CASSPGQANLQETQYF
V: TRBV2; CDR3: CASSDRDTGELFF
V: TRBV6-5; CDR3: CASSSRGRNSPLHF
V: TRBV10-3; CDR3: CAISESWEGSYNEQFF
V: TRBV30; CDR3: CAWSVTGSNMQFF
V: TRBV19; CDR3: CASSMEGTGWGGEQFF
V: TRBV6-6; CDR3: CASITRDRDRNEQFF
V: TRBV19; CDR3: CARGQGTVTSGRLPEETQYF
V: TRBV19; CDR3: CASSRTEDYEQYF